This T cell receptor (beta chain) is from a study of OX40 agonist ivuxolimab in advanced cancers. Study-wide background: Across the patients, intravenous ivuxolimab was delivered every 2 weeks at 0.01 to 10 mg/kg.

Excluded were patients having autoimmune disease history or systemic immunosuppression. Peripheral blood came from all dose cohorts at three timepoints. V lost 0 bases and J lost 9; bases outside the gene matches: 3. In germline, CDR1 is LGHNA, CDR2 YSLEER. The length of the CDR3 is 14 residues. Only in-frame clones appear in the TCRdb table, and some are missing; sequencing was by immunoSEQ multiplex PCR. The data contain roughly 96,000 clones, approximately 80% of them singletons. This sequence was found in an adult with an advanced solid tumor such as melanoma, head and neck, liver or kidney cancer. V usage is TRBV4-3 and J usage is TRBJ2-4; 9 bases are shared with TRBD1. The sequences come from CD4+ or CD8+ T cells sorted from blood, collected in a trial of the OX40 agonist ivuxolimab. The DNA for the CDR3 is TGCGCCAGCAGCCAAGAATTGGACAGGGGCATTCAGTACTTC. It specifies CASSQELDRGIQYF.